This T cell receptor beta chain was identified in a study of cytomegalovirus exposure and HLA in healthy donors. With 60 Vbeta and 13 Jbeta primers, the PCR was carried out. Assay used: immunoSEQ multiplex PCR; TCRdb lists only in-frame clones, some missing. The sample carries 250,000 to 350,000 clones, about nine tenths recorded once. This clone has a handful of counts. Its antigen is not known. The study, taken as a whole, reports: The study found most TCR sequences rare, yet found some public TCRs in many donors. A list of approximately 160 TCR beta chains associated with cytomegalovirus was given. CMV serostatus was the only immune exposure information that was available.

The sample consisted of PBMCs. The TCR was taken from a middle-aged man in good health and CMV-seropositive.

CDR3 sequence: CASSLLLAGMYNEQFF. The CDR3 DNA reads as TGTGCCAGCAGCTTGCTACTAGCGGGAATGTACAATGAGCAGTTCTTC. The chain couples TRBV5-6 to TRBJ2-1, with 10 bases that match TRBD2. Per the germline V gene, CDR1 is SGHDT and CDR2 is YYEEEE. The V and J ends lost 1 base and 4 bases, in that order; junction bases with no gene match: 5. The CDR3 is 16 residues long.